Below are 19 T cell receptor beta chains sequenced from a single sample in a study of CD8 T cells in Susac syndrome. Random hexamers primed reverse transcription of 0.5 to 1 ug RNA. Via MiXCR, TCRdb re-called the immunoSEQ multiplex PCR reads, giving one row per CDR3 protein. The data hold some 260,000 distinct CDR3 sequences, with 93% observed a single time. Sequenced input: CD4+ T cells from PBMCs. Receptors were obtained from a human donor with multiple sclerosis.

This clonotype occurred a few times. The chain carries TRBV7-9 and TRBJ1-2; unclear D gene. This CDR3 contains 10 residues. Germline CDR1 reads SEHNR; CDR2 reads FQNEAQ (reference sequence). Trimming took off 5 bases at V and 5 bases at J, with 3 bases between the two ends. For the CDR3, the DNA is TGTGCCAGCAGCCGTTATGGCTACACCTTC. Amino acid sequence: CASSRYGYTF.

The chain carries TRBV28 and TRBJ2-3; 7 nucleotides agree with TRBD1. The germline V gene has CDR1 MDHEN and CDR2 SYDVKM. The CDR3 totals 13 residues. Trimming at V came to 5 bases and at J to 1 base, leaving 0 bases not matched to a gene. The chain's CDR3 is CASSTGGTDTQYF. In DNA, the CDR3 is TGTGCCAGCAGTACAGGGGGCACAGATACGCAGTATTTT.

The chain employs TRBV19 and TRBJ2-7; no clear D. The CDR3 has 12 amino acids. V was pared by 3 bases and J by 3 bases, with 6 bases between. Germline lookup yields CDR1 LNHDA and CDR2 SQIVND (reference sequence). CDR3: CASSIGGYEQYF. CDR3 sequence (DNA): TGTGCCAGTAGTATCGGTGGCTACGAGCAGTACTTC.

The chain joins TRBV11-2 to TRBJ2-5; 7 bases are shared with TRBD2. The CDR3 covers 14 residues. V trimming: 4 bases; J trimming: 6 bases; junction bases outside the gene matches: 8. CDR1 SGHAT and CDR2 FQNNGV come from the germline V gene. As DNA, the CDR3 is TGTGCCAGCAGCTCCGTTGCGGGGGAACAGACCCAGTACTTC. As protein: CASSSVAGEQTQYF.

CDR3 in amino acids: CASSLGGYGTEAFF. The CDR3 region has the DNA TGTGCCAGCAGTTTAGGAGGGTACGGCACTGAAGCTTTCTTT. The chain links TRBV12-3 or TRBV12-4 to TRBJ1-1; D remains ambiguous. The CDR3 contains 14 residues. Deletions cut 1 base from V and 4 bases from J, with 10 bases between.

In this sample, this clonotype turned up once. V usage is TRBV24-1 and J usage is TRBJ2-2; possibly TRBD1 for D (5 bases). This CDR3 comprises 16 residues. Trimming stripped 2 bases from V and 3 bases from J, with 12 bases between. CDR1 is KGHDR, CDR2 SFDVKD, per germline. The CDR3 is CATSDSWGSDTGELFF. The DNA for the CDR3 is TGTGCCACCAGTGATTCGTGGGGCTCGGACACCGGGGAGCTGTTTTTT.

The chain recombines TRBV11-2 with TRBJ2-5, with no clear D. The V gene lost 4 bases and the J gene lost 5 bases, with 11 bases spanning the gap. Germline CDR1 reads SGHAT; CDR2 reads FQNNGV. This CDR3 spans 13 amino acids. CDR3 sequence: CASSYGSVETQYF. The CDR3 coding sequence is TGTGCCAGCAGCTATGGATCTGTGGAGACCCAGTACTTC.

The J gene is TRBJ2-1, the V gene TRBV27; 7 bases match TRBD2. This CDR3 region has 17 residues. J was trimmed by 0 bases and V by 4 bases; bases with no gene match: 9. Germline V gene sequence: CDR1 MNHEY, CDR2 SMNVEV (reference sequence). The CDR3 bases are TGTGCCAGCAGTTCCTCTTTGGGGGGGAGCTCCTACAATGAGCAGTTCTTC. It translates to CASSSSLGGSSYNEQFF.

The CDR3 spells CASGVGSGANVLTF. The CDR3 DNA reads TGTGCCAGCGGTGTGGGGTCCGGGGCCAACGTCCTGACTTTC. This chain links TRBV12-3 or TRBV12-4 with TRBJ2-6; D call uncertain. V lost 8 bases, J lost 4 bases, and 12 bases lay in between. This CDR3 spans 14 amino acids.

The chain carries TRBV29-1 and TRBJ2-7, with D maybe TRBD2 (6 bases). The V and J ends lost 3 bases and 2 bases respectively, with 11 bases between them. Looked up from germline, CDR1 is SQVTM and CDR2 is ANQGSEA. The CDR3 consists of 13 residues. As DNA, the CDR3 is TGCAGCGTTGATGGGAGGTATACCTACGAGCAGTACTTC. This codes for CSVDGRYTYEQYF.

In nucleotides, the CDR3 is TGCGCCAGCAGCCAAGGACTAGCGGCCCAAGAGACCCAGTACTTC. This gives the protein CASSQGLAAQETQYF. This chain uses TRBV4-1 with TRBJ2-5; TRBD2 matches at 9 bases. J gave up 1 base and V 1 base, and 1 base lay outside the gene matches. Per the germline V gene, CDR1 is MGHRA and CDR2 is YSYEKL. This CDR3 has 15 residues.

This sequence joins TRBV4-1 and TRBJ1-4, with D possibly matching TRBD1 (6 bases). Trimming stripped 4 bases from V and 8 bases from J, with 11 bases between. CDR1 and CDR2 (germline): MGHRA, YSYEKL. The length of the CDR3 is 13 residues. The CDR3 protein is CASSLGQTEKLFF. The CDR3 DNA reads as TGCGCCAGCAGCCTCGGACAGACCGAAAAACTGTTTTTT.

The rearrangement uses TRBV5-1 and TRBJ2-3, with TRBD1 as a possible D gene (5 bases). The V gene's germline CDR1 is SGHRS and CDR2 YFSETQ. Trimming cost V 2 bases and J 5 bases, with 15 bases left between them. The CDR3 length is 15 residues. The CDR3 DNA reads TGCGCCAGCAGCTTTTTTGGGGCAGGCGGAGATACGCAGTATTTT. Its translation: CASSFFGAGGDTQYF.

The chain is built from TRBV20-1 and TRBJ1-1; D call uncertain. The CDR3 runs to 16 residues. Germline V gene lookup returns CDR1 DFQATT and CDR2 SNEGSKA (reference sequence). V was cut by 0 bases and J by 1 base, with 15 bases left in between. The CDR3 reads CSARDPSTYQNTEAFF. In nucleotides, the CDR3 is TGCAGTGCTAGAGACCCCTCGACTTACCAGAACACTGAAGCTTTCTTT.

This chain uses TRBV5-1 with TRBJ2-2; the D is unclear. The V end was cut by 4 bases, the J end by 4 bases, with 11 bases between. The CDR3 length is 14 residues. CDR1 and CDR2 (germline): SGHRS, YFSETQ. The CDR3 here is CASSPVRTTGELFF. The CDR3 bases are TGCGCCAGCAGCCCAGTGCGGACCACCGGGGAGCTGTTTTTT.

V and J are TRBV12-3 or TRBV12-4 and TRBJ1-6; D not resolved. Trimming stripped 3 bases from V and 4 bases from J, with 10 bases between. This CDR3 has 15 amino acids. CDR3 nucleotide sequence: TGTGCCAGCAGTTTGGGTCCTGCTTATAATTCACCCCTCCACTTT. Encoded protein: CASSLGPAYNSPLHF.

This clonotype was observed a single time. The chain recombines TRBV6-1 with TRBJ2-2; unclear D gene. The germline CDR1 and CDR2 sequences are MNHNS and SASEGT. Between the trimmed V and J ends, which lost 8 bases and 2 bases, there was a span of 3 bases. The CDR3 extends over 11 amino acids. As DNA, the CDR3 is TGTGCCAGCGTTAACACCGGGGAGCTGTTTTTT. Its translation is CASVNTGELFF.

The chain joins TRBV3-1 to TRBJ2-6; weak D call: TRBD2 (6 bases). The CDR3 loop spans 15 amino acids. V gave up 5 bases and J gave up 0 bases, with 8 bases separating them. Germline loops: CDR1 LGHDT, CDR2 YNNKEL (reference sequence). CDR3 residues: CASSGGISGANVLTF. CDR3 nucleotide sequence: TGTGCCAGCAGCGGGGGGATCTCTGGGGCCAACGTCCTGACTTTC.

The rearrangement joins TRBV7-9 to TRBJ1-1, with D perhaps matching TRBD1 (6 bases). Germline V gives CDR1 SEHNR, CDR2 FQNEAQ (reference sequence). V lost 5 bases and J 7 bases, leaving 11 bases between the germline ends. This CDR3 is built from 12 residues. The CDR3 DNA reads TGTGCCAGCAGCGGGCGGACAGATGAAGCTTTCTTT. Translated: CASSGRTDEAFF.